The clone carrying this T cell receptor beta chain was seen a handful of times. Its antigen is not known. The entry originates in a study of vaccination and CD4 T cells after COVID-19. At the level of the study: Each individual in the study obtained two doses of BNT162b2 or mRNA-1273 vaccine.

Sample treatment: roughly ten-day PBMC culture with coronavirus spike peptide pools or control peptides (ViraFEST assay). The unexposed donor provided CD4+ T cells, which were taken before the COVID-19 pandemic (2011-2018). Via ViraFEST, peptide pools expanded antigen-specific T cells before TCR sequencing. Cultures got half-medium changes with IL-2 on days 3 and 7. Available cell numbers determined whether unexposed-donor CD4+ T cells were probed with SARS-CoV-2 S/N and four cold-coronavirus spikes. CDR1 is SQVTM, CDR2 ANQGSEA, per germline. CDR3 length: 13 amino acids. With 4 bases removed from V and 2 bases from J, the gap between germline ends came to 11 bases. Cultured CD4+ T cells had their DNA profiled by the Oncomine TCR Beta short-read assay. TCRdb reprocessed the PCR reads with MiXCR, giving one entry per CDR3 protein. The table shows about 3,400 distinct CDR3 sequences, with about 25% occurring only once.

V is TRBV29-1 and J is TRBJ1-2, with TRBD1 as a possible D gene (6 bases). Sequenced sample: CD4+ T cells from blood, cultured in vitro. The receptor was derived from a human donor in good health. CDR3 amino acids: CSVGDNKNYGYTF. The CDR3 region has the DNA TGCAGCGTTGGGGACAACAAAAACTATGGCTACACCTTC. The complete variable domain, with remaining parts taken from reference TRBV29-1 and TRBJ1-2, reads SAVISQKPSRDICQRGTSLTIQCQVDSQVTMMFWYRQQPGQSLTLIATANQGSEATYESGFVIDKFPISRPNLTFSTLTVSNMSPEDSSIYLCSVGDNKNYGYTFGSGTRLTVV.